In this sample, the clone carrying this T cell receptor (beta chain) turned up a few times. Its antigen is not identified. The CDR3 is 12 amino acids. V was cut by 9 bases and J by 3 bases, with 8 bases left in between. Germline loops: CDR1 ENHRY, CDR2 SYGVKD. This record belongs to a study of T cell repertoires in cytomegalovirus infection. One entry per CDR3 protein results from TCRdb running MiXCR on the reads. Counted here are about 220,000 distinct CDR3 sequences, around 35% occurring once; the ten biggest clones make up 55% to 70%. This chain joins TRBV10-3 and TRBJ2-2; D remains ambiguous. The receptor was isolated from a human donor in good health (CMV status not recorded). Some clones in this sample may be carry-over from other donors' samples. The material sequenced was CD8+ T cells from cultured PBMCs, taken from culture after CMV antigen stimulation. CDR3 bases: TGTGCCATAAGTCTAGACACCGGGGAGCTGTTTTTT. Translated: CAISLDTGELFF.